One TCR beta chain is described in this entry. Its antigen is undetermined. Per sorted-subset replicate PCR, input was around 200 ng DNA, representing tens of thousands of T cell genomes. Measured with immunoSEQ multiplex PCR; TCRdb has only the in-frame clones, and not every one. This repertoire shows under 750,000 clones, over 60% found once; its top ten account for 1.8%. The source of the sample is a study of shared clonotypes between healthy human individuals. The germline gives CDR1 SGHRS, CDR2 YFSETQ. This CDR3 has 15 amino acids. V lost 4 bases to trimming and J lost 5 bases; unmatched junction nucleotides: 9. Only Caucasian adults living in Nashville, Tennessee made up the donor group. Findings and caveats of the study: Shared across a few donors were roughly 5% of the naive CD4 clonotypes. Larger richness was generally estimated for naive than memory subsets.

The TCR was taken from a woman aged 25 to 39 in good health. Sequencing input: memory CD4+ T cells sorted from blood. Subset given: CD45RA-negative fraction. The V gene is TRBV5-1, the J gene TRBJ2-5; 9 nucleotides align to TRBD2. In DNA, the CDR3 is TGCGCCAGCAGCGGCGGGAGGGCTTTCTCGGAGACCCAGTACTTC. Its translation is CASSGGRAFSETQYF.